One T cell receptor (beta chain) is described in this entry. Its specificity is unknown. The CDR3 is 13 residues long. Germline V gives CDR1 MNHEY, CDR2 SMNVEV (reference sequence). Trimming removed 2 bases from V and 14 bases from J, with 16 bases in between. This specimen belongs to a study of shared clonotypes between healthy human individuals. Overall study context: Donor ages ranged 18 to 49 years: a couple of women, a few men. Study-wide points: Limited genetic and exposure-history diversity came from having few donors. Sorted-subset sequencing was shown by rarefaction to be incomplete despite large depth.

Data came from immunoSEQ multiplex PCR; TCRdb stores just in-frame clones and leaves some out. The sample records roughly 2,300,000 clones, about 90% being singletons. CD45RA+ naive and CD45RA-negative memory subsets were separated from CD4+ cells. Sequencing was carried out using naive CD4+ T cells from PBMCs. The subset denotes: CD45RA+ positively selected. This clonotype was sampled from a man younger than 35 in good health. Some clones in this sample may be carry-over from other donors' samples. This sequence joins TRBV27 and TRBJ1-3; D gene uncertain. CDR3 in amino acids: CASSLIGYSALYF. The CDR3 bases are TGTGCCAGCAGTTTAATCGGCTATAGCGCCCTATATTTT.